This T cell receptor beta chain comes out of a study of spatial heterogeneity in lung cancer. The study's findings and limits: Tumoral mutation counts were tracked by counts of expanded intratumoral alpha and beta TCRs.

Noted time point: sample taken at primary tumor resection. The sequenced material consisted of unsorted whole RNA from tumor, nontumor lung or frozen PBMC. This clonotype was seen at least ten times. Its target is not known. The junction differs from germline at one of its ends, possibly a read error. TCRdb re-derived calls from the 5' RACE reads in MiXCR, one entry per CDR3 protein. Of over 25,000 distinct CDR3 sequences in the sample, 7.1% were seen once. CDR1 and CDR2 from the germline V gene are MGHRA and YSYEKL. This CDR3 contains 13 residues. The input for sequencing was lung tumor tissue, taken at surgery. The V call is TRBV4-1, the J call TRBJ1-1; D unclear. The sequence was obtained from a male donor with early-stage non-small cell lung cancer. CDR3 residues: CASSQEGRAHHHF. CDR3 nucleotide sequence: TGCGCCAGCAGCCAAGAAGGGAGGGCCCACCACCACTTT.